Following are 9 T cell receptor beta chains from one sample sequenced in a study of T cells in localized non-small cell lung cancer (dated by TCRdb to 2019 to 2021). Library creation used the immunoSEQ multiplex PCR assay. As stored in TCRdb, this immuneACCESS dataset retains in-frame rearrangements with V and J assigned. A fraction of the clones does not appear; measured against another copy, unresolved V genes explain less than half of the discrepancy, and the remainder lacks a known reason. The sample table contains roughly 31,000 clones; only one count was recorded for nearly 90% of them. Approximately 10% of the sample is in the top ten clones. Here the sequenced sample was peripheral blood, taken before any cancer treatment. All receptors derive from a woman aged 35-75 years with stage I lung adenocarcinoma.

The V and J genes are TRBV27 and TRBJ2-3, with 8 positions matching TRBD1. Per germline, CDR1 MNHEY and CDR2 SMNVEV (reference sequence). The V segment lost 4 bases and the J segment 5 bases; nucleotides outside the gene matches: 8. The CDR3 has 15 residues. The CDR3 loop reads CASSWAGGTGDTQYF. CDR3 nucleotide sequence: TGTGCCAGCAGTTGGGCAGGGGGCACGGGAGATACGCAGTATTTT.

Worth noting for this clone: Other DNA sequences in this sample translate to the same CDR3. V gene TRBV19 combines with J gene TRBJ2-7, with TRBD1 identical over 10 bases. CDR3 length: 14 amino acids. Per the germline V gene, CDR1 is LNHDA and CDR2 is SQIVND (reference sequence). V lost 5 bases, J lost 7 bases, and 8 bases stayed unmatched. CDR3: CASSLGQGRREQYF. DNA of the CDR3: TGTGCCAGTAGTCTGGGACAGGGGCGAAGGGAGCAGTACTTC.

The rearrangement links TRBV10-3 to TRBJ2-7; 14 bases map to TRBD2. There are 15 residues in the CDR3. The germline gives CDR1 ENHRY, CDR2 SYGVKD. J lost 5 bases, V lost 5 bases, and 5 bases had no gene match. CDR3 sequence reads: CAISMGTSGRDEQYF. Written as DNA, the CDR3 is TGTGCCATCAGTATGGGGACTAGCGGGAGAGACGAGCAGTACTTC.

This chain joins TRBV4-2 and TRBJ1-2, with 12 positions matching TRBD1. Losses at the gene ends were 2 bases for V and 7 bases for J; bases not matched to a gene: 11. Germline-derived CDR1 and CDR2 are LGHNA and YNFKEQ. The CDR3 has 17 amino acids. This CDR3 is CASSQPPGTGGSGGYTF. CDR3 nucleotides: TGTGCCAGCAGCCAACCGCCCGGGACAGGGGGCAGTGGTGGCTACACCTTC.

This chain links TRBV5-6 with TRBJ2-1; TRBD1 aligns across 9 bases. V was clipped by 4 bases and J by 8 bases; unmatched bases: 7. The CDR3 is 14 amino acids. Germline CDR1 SGHDT, CDR2 YYEEEE. The CDR3 spells CASSPGQGSYEQFF. The CDR3 coding sequence is TGTGCCAGCAGCCCGGGACAGGGTTCGTATGAGCAGTTCTTC.

The J gene is TRBJ1-1, the V gene TRBV7-6; possibly TRBD1 for D (5 bases). Germline lookup yields CDR1 SGHVS and CDR2 FNYEAQ. This CDR3 is 14 amino acids long. With 8 bases removed from V and 3 bases from J, the gap between germline ends came to 16 bases. The CDR3 loop reads CASWSGSPDTEAFF. The CDR3, as DNA: TGTGCCAGCTGGTCAGGGAGTCCGGACACTGAAGCTTTCTTT.

This chain's CDR3 is CASSFNSGNYGYTF. The DNA for the CDR3 is TGTGCCAGCAGTTTCAATTCAGGGAACTATGGCTACACCTTC. The V and J genes are TRBV27 and TRBJ1-2; the D gene is possibly TRBD1 (5 bases). The V and J ends lost 3 bases and 2 bases respectively, with 10 bases between them. Germline CDR1 reads MNHEY; CDR2 reads SMNVEV (reference sequence). The length of the CDR3 is 14 residues.

This sequence joins TRBV28 and TRBJ1-2, with TRBD1 matching over 11 bases. The CDR3 loop spans 12 amino acids. The germline V gene encodes CDR1 MDHEN and CDR2 SYDVKM. V lost 5 bases and J lost 11; bases outside the gene matches: 4. CDR3 sequence (DNA): TGTGCCAGCAGTGCGCGGGACAGGGGGTACACCTTC. It translates to CASSARDRGYTF.

This clone has just one count. The rearrangement joins TRBV19 to TRBJ1-2; D remains unclear. Germline V gene data show CDR1 as LNHDA and CDR2 as SQIVND (reference sequence). CDR3 length equals 15 residues. The V gene lost 4 bases and the J gene lost 4 bases, with 16 bases spanning the gap. CDR3 nucleotides: TGTGCCAGTAGTAGGAGCCAGGCTGCCACCTATGGCTACACCTTC. Its translation is CASSRSQAATYGYTF.